This is a list of T cell receptor beta chains from one sample in a study of cytomegalovirus exposure and HLA in healthy donors. Repertoires were generated with immunoSEQ multiplex PCR, while TCRdb's copy carries only in-frame clones and drops some. Among more than 85,000 clones listed, about four fifths were seen once. The sample taken for sequencing was PBMCs. The receptors shown here come from a woman aged 55-75 years in good health and CMV-seropositive. CDR3s include the opening cysteine and the closing phenylalanine or tryptophan. A D gene is named only where the DNA matches it firmly. Expanded clones are given a class, and other clones once, few, many or no size at all.

V gene	D gene	clone size	J gene	CDR3 DNA	CDR3 protein
TRBV29-1	TRBD2	.	TRBJ2-5	TGCAACTGCGGGAGGGCCCCAGGGGAGACCCAGTACTTC	CNCGRAPGETQYF
TRBV10-3	TRBD2	.	TRBJ2-7	TGTGCCATCAGGCCCGGGAGGGCGGTCTACGAGCAGTACTTC	CAIRPGRAVYEQYF
TRBV25-1	.	.	TRBJ1-6	TGTGCCAGCACCTCAGGGATGTCCTATAATTCACCCCTCCACTTT	CASTSGMSYNSPLHF
TRBV6-5	.	.	TRBJ1-2	TGTGCCAGCAGGCGGGACCGAGCTAACTATGGCTACACCTTC	CASRRDRANYGYTF
TRBV15	.	once	TRBJ2-7	TGTGCCACCAGCAGAGGGGGCCACGAGCAGTACTTC	CATSRGGHEQYF
TRBV13	TRBD2	.	TRBJ2-7	TGTGCCAGCAGCTTAGGGGTTACTAGCGGCTACGAGCAGTACTTC	CASSLGVTSGYEQYF
TRBV28	TRBD1	.	TRBJ1-2	TGTGCCAGCACCCAAGGACAGGGGGCGTCGGGCTACACCTTC	CASTQGQGASGYTF
TRBV7-6	TRBD2	.	TRBJ2-1	TGTGCCAGCAGCTTAGCGCCTGGGGCGGGAGAATACAATGAGCAGTTCTTC	CASSLAPGAGEYNEQFF
TRBV5-1	TRBD2	.	TRBJ2-1	TGCGCCAGCAGCTCAATAGCGGGAGTAAACTACAATGAGCAGTTCTTC	CASSSIAGVNYNEQFF
TRBV9	TRBD2	.	TRBJ2-1	TGTGCCAGCAGCGTGAGCCTAGCGGGGGGGTGGAATGAGCAGTTCTTC	CASSVSLAGGWNEQFF
TRBV21-1	.	.	TRBJ2-7	TGTGCCCCCCGGCGGACAGGGGCCAAGACTAGCGGGAGTTTTCACTCCTACGAGCAGTACTTC	CAPRRTGAKTSGSFHSYEQYF
TRBV30	.	.	TRBJ1-2	TGTGCCTGGTCGCGTCAGGTGTATGGCTACACCTTC	CAWSRQVYGYTF
TRBV28	.	.	TRBJ1-2	TGTGCCAGCAGTACCGTTCGGGGTGGCTACACCTTC	CASSTVRGGYTF
TRBV29-1	.	.	TRBJ1-2	TGCAGCCCCTGGAGCTATGACTTTGGCTACACCTTC	CSPWSYDFGYTF
TRBV6-5	TRBD1	.	TRBJ1-2	TGTGCCAGCAGTTACGACGGGGACAGGGCCTATGGCTACACCTTC	CASSYDGDRAYGYTF
TRBV6-1	.	once	TRBJ2-5	TGTGCCAGCAGTGAAACCACTAGTCAAGAGACCCAGTACTTC	CASSETTSQETQYF
TRBV28	TRBD2	few	TRBJ2-6	TGTGCCAGCGGAGGCCGGAGCGGGAGCTCTGGGGCCAACGTCCTGACTTTC	CASGGRSGSSGANVLTF
TRBV29-1	.	.	TRBJ1-6	TGCAGCGTTGGTGAGAATTCACCCCTCCACTTT	CSVGENSPLHF
TRBV18	TRBD1	.	TRBJ2-5	TGTGCCAGCCGGATAACAGGGGGAGAGACCCAGTACTTC	CASRITGGETQYF
TRBV10-1	TRBD2	.	TRBJ2-5	TGCGCCAGCAGTGTTGGTCTAGCGGGAGTTGAGACCCAGTACTTC	CASSVGLAGVETQYF
TRBV6-1	.	many	TRBJ1-2	TGTGCCAGCAGTGACAGGCCGAGCTATGGCTACACCTTC	CASSDRPSYGYTF
TRBV6-1	.	.	TRBJ2-1	TGTGCCAGCACTCTGGACAGATCTGAGCAGTTCTTC	CASTLDRSEQFF
TRBV18	.	.	TRBJ1-1	TGTGCCAGCTCACGCGTAGGGGTCACTGAAGCTTTCTTT	CASSRVGVTEAFF
TRBV28	TRBD1	once	TRBJ1-2	TGTGCCAGCAGTTTAAAGCCGTTCTGGGACAGGGACTTCTCTATGGTGGGCTACACCTTC	CASSLKPFWDRDFSMVGYTF
TRBV5-1	TRBD1	once	TRBJ1-2	TGCGCCAGCAGCTTGGTGGCGGGACAGCACTATGGCTACACCTTC	CASSLVAGQHYGYTF
TRBV4-2	.	.	TRBJ2-3	TGTGCCAGCAGCCAAGATCTCGCGGCAGCCAGCACAGATACGCAGTATTTT	CASSQDLAAASTDTQYF
TRBV2	.	.	TRBJ2-7	TGTGCCCAAGTTCGTGGCGGGACGGGCTCCTACGAGCAGTACTTC	CAQVRGGTGSYEQYF
TRBV19	TRBD1	.	TRBJ1-1	TGTGCCAGTAGTCGGGACAGGATTAACACTGAAGCTTTCTTT	CASSRDRINTEAFF
TRBV20-1	TRBD2	.	TRBJ2-1	TGCAGTGCCAGGAGCGGGATGGCGAAGTTCTTC	CSARSGMAKFF
TRBV19	.	.	TRBJ1-3	TGTGCCAGTATAACAAATCGTGCTGGAAACACCATATATTTT	CASITNRAGNTIYF
TRBV11-1	.	.	TRBJ2-2	TGTGCCAGCAGCTTCGGGACATTAACCGGGGAGCTGTTTTTT	CASSFGTLTGELFF
TRBV5-1	TRBD2	.	TRBJ2-3	TGCGCCAGCAGCTTTACTAGCGGTGTCGGCACAGATACGCAGTATTTT	CASSFTSGVGTDTQYF
TRBV9	TRBD2	.	TRBJ2-2	TGTGCCAGCAGCGTTGGACTAGCGGGGTCAACCGGGGAGCTGTTTTTT	CASSVGLAGSTGELFF
TRBV7-2	.	.	TRBJ1-2	TGTGCCAGCAGCTTAGTAATTTCGAGTTCCTATGGCTACACCTTC	CASSLVISSSYGYTF
TRBV5-8	TRBD1	.	TRBJ2-2	TGTGCCAGCAGCATAGGGACAGGGGAGGCCGGGGAGCTGTTTTTT	CASSIGTGEAGELFF
TRBV11-2	TRBD1	.	TRBJ1-2	TGTGCCAGCAGCTTAGCAGGGGGCGTGGGTGGTGGCTACACCTTC	CASSLAGGVGGGYTF